The rows below give T cell receptor beta chains drawn from one sample of a study of control samples from healthy donors and cancer patients. The method was immunoSEQ multiplex PCR; TCRdb's version includes in-frame clones alone and lacks a portion of them. The table shows about 100,000 clones, with about 92% occurring only once. The sequenced sample was blood. The receptor source for this set is a woman between 18 and 29 years old in good health. Both conserved end residues are part of each CDR3. D genes are given only for firm matches. Where a row states a size, it is once, few, many or the class of an expanded clone; other rows omit it.

J gene | clone size | D gene | V gene | CDR3 DNA | CDR3 protein
TRBJ1-1 | . | . | TRBV2 | TGTGCCAGCAGTGATGTACGGGGGGACACTGAAGCTTTCTTT | CASSDVRGDTEAFF
TRBJ1-3 | once | TRBD1 | TRBV6-6 | TGTGCCAGCAGTTACTACCACCGGACAGGGCCCACCATATATTTT | CASSYYHRTGPTIYF
TRBJ1-4 | . | . | TRBV6-6 | TGTGCCAGCAGTTACGTCGGCCGGGGTGAAAAACTGTTTTTT | CASSYVGRGEKLFF
TRBJ2-1 | . | . | TRBV5-1 | TGCGCCAGCAGCTTGTTAGATGAGCAGTTCTTC | CASSLLDEQFF
TRBJ2-1 | . | TRBD1 | TRBV30 | TGTGCCTGGAGTGCCCCCTGGGGACAGCTGAATGAGCAGTTCTTC | CAWSAPWGQLNEQFF
TRBJ1-2 | . | . | TRBV30 | TGTGCCTGCTCCAGGGGTAACTATGGCTACACCTTC | CACSRGNYGYTF
TRBJ1-2 | once | TRBD1 | TRBV5-6 | TGTGCCAGCAGCTTCAGGGGGCAATTATATGGCTACACCTTC | CASSFRGQLYGYTF
TRBJ2-7 | . | . | TRBV3-1/TRBV3-2 | TGTGCCAGCAGCCAAGGAAGGAGGGTACGGTCCTACGAGCAGTACTTC | CASSQGRRVRSYEQYF
TRBJ2-2 | . | TRBD1 | TRBV10-3 | TGTGCCATCCGGGACAGGGTGGACGGGGAGCTGTTTTTT | CAIRDRVDGELFF
TRBJ2-7 | . | TRBD1 | TRBV30 | TGTGCCTGGAGGACAGGGGCATCCTACGAGCAGTACTTC | CAWRTGASYEQYF
TRBJ1-1 | . | TRBD1 | TRBV9 | TGTGCCAGCAGCGCCGGCCAGGGGGGAGGAGCTGAAGCTTTCTTT | CASSAGQGGGAEAFF